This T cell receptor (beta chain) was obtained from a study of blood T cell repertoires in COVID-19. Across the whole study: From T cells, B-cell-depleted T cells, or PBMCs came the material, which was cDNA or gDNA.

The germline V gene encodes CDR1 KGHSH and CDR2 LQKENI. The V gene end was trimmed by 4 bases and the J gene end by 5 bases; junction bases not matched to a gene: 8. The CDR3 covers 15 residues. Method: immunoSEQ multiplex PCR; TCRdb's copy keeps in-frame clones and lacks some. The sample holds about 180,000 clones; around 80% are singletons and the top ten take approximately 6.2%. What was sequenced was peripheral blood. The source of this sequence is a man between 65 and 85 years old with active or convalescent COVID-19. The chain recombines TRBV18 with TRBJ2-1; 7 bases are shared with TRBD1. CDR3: CASSLATGIHNEQFF. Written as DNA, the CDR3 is TGTGCCAGCTCACTTGCGACAGGGATCCACAATGAGCAGTTCTTC.